This record looks at one T cell receptor beta chain sequence and its context. The sample belongs to a study of control samples from healthy donors and cancer patients. Looked up from germline, CDR1 is DFQATT and CDR2 is SNEGSKA (reference sequence). This CDR3 is 11 amino acids long. The ends were cut back, 6 bases at V and 8 bases at J, with 11 bases in the middle. Generated by immunoSEQ multiplex PCR, the TCRdb table keeps only in-frame clones and is missing some. The sample contains around 20,000 clones, just over 85% of which appear only once. The source of this sequence is a woman aged 70 to 79 with colorectal cancer. The specimen sequenced was PBMCs. The rearrangement joins TRBV20-1 to TRBJ2-1; D gene unclear. The CDR3 region has the DNA TGCAGTGCCAGACTTGCCCATGAGCAGTTCTTC. Translating it yields CSARLAHEQFF.